Sequencing of this TCR beta chain was carried out in a study of T cell responses to AZD1222 COVID-19 vaccine. Overall study results and limits: Donors were mostly white British, more females; clonal diversity possibly underestimated. Across the whole spike, CD4 TCRs peaked at regions 160-218 and 743-854. Rises in breadth and depth of Spike-specific TCRs came after two AZD1222 doses.

This CDR3 has 13 amino acids. The germline V and J ends were trimmed by 0 bases and 8 bases, with 10 bases remaining between them. Sequenced by immunoSEQ multiplex PCR; TCRdb stores in-frame clones only, minus some. The top ten hold roughly 1% of the sample, which has about 180,000 clones, just under 95% seen once. Regarding this clone: Its antigen is unknown.

This specimen consisted of peripheral blood, obtained 28 days after the second dose of the MenACWY control vaccine. The sequence was obtained from an adult who received the MenACWY meningococcal vaccine as a control. V gene TRBV12-3 or TRBV12-4 combines with J gene TRBJ1-2; D remains unclear. The CDR3 loop reads CASSLAGKEGYTF. CDR3 DNA sequence: TGTGCCAGCAGTTTAGCGGGGAAGGAGGGCTACACCTTC.